These 28 T cell receptor beta chains originate from one sample sequenced in a study of vaccination effects on CD4 cells after COVID-19. When 10 to 11 days of culture had elapsed, CD4+ T cells were isolated. Participants received two doses of either the BNT162b2 or mRNA-1273 vaccine. No cognate antigen is known for these TCRs. Assay used: immunoSEQ multiplex PCR; TCRdb lists only in-frame clones, some missing. The table records 30,000 to 35,000 clones, 70% to 85% of them present only once. Here the sequenced sample was CD4+ T cells from PBMCs cultured without peptide, taken after COVID-19 vaccination. These receptors were collected from a human donor who received a COVID-19 vaccine.

This chain connects TRBV5-4 to TRBJ2-6, with 11 bases lining up with TRBD2. V was clipped by 4 bases and J by 2 bases; unmatched bases: 11. CDR3 length: 19 amino acids. Looked up from germline, CDR1 is SGHNT and CDR2 is YYREEE (reference sequence). For the CDR3, the DNA is TGTGCCAGCAGCCTTGACCGTACTAGCGGGAGTACTGGGGCCAACGTCCTGACTTTC. As protein: CASSLDRTSGSTGANVLTF.

This chain connects TRBV6-6 to TRBJ1-3; tentatively, D is TRBD1 (5 bases). This CDR3 spans 16 amino acids. Germline V lookup: CDR1 MNHNY, CDR2 SVGAGI (reference sequence). Trimming cost V 0 bases and J 0 bases, with 9 bases left between them. CDR3 sequence: CASSYSGESSGNTIYF. CDR3 in DNA: TGTGCCAGCAGTTACTCGGGGGAGAGCTCTGGAAACACCATATATTTT.

The gene calls are TRBV5-4 and TRBJ2-2; possibly TRBD1 or TRBD2 for D (6 bases each). The CDR3 totals 15 residues. V dropped 0 bases and J dropped 4 bases, with 10 bases sitting between them. CDR1 is SGHNT, CDR2 YYREEE, per germline (reference sequence). The CDR3 is CASSLGRGGTGELFF. The DNA for the CDR3 is TGTGCCAGCAGCTTGGGCAGGGGAGGCACCGGGGAGCTGTTTTTT. Together with reference TRBV5-4 and TRBJ2-2, the CDR3 gives the full variable domain: ETGVTQSPTHLIKTRGQQVTLRCSSQSGHNTVSWYQQALGQGPQFIFQYYREEENGRGNFPPRFSGLQFPNYSSELNVNALELDDSALYLCASSLGRGGTGELFFGEGSRLTVL.

The chain links TRBV5-4 to TRBJ1-6; D might be TRBD1 (6 bases). Germline lookup yields CDR1 SGHNT and CDR2 YYREEE (reference sequence). CDR3 length: 16 residues. V gave up 3 bases and J gave up 5 bases, with 15 bases separating them. The DNA of the CDR3 is TGTGCCAGCAGCTCGAACAACAGGGCGGATAATTCACCCCTCCACTTT. Translating gives CASSSNNRADNSPLHF.

The rearrangement joins TRBV14 to TRBJ1-1; tentative D call: TRBD1 (6 bases). The CDR3 extends over 16 amino acids. The germline gives CDR1 SGHDN, CDR2 FVKESK. Trimming stripped 3 bases from V and 2 bases from J, with 16 bases between. For the CDR3, the DNA is TGTGCCAGCAGCCACGAACTAGGACAGACCAACACTGAAGCTTTCTTT. It yields the protein CASSHELGQTNTEAFF.

This chain links TRBV11-2 with TRBJ1-4; D uncertain. In germline, CDR1 is SGHAT, CDR2 FQNNGV. The CDR3 is made up of 14 amino acids. V gave up 3 bases and J gave up 11 bases, with 16 bases separating them. The CDR3 bases are TGTGCCAGCAGCTTCCCAGGTAGTTTCGGTAAACTGTTTTTT. It codes for CASSFPGSFGKLFF. The entire variable domain, with the rest obtained from reference TRBV11-2 and TRBJ1-4, is as follows: EAGVAQSPRYKIIEKRQSVAFWCNPISGHATLYWYQQILGQGPKLLIQFQNNGVVDDSQLPKDRFSAERLKGVDSTLKIQPAKLEDSAVYLCASSFPGSFGKLFFGSGTQLSVL.

Notes on this clone: Germline is not matched at one junction end, which may reflect a read error. In DNA, the CDR3 is TGTACCAGCAGTTCCCCGACAACGGAAGCTTTCTTT. This gives the protein CTSSSPTTEAFF. The V and J genes are TRBV28 and TRBJ1-1, with no clear D. The CDR3 runs to 12 residues. Germline V gene data show CDR1 as MDHEN and CDR2 as SYDVKM.

The chain carries TRBV7-9 and TRBJ2-3; D is undetermined. The CDR3 runs 15 residues. Trimming shortened V by 1 base and J by 1 base, and 9 bases separated the two germline ends. In germline, CDR1 is SEHNR, CDR2 FQNEAQ (reference sequence). Written as DNA, the CDR3 is TGTGCCAGCAGCTTAGTAGGCGGAGGCACAGATACGCAGTATTTT. This translates into CASSLVGGGTDTQYF. The full variable domain, its missing parts supplied by reference TRBV7-9 and TRBJ2-3, is DTGVSQNPRHKITKRGQNVTFRCDPISEHNRLYWYRQTLGQGPEFLTYFQNEAQLEKSRLLSDRFSAERPKGSFSTLEIQRTEQGDSAMYLCASSLVGGGTDTQYFGPGTRLTVL.

This chain joins TRBV18 and TRBJ1-2, with a tentative D call TRBD1 (6 bases). The ends were cut back, 1 base at V and 8 bases at J, with 11 bases in the middle. The CDR3 runs to 13 residues. Germline V gene data show CDR1 as KGHSH and CDR2 as LQKENI. The CDR3 DNA reads TGTGCCAGCTCACCACGGGGGGGCGGAGGCTACACCTTC. Translation: CASSPRGGGGYTF.

The genes are TRBV3-1 (or the pseudogene TRBV3-2) and TRBJ2-7; no reliable D call. CDR1 and CDR2 (germline): LGHDT, YNNKEL (reference sequence). V was shortened by 4 bases and J by 2 bases, with 3 bases between the two germline ends. The CDR3 extends over 11 amino acids. The CDR3 DNA is TGTGCCAGCAGCCGGACCTACGAGCAGTACTTC. Translating it yields CASSRTYEQYF.

The V and J genes are TRBV3-1 (or the pseudogene TRBV3-2) and TRBJ2-6; D is possibly TRBD1 (6 bases). Trimming pared 0 bases from V and 2 bases from J, leaving 17 bases between. CDR1 and CDR2 from the germline V gene are LGHDT and YNNKEL (reference sequence). This CDR3 spans 19 amino acids. The CDR3 bases are TGTGCCAGCAGCCAAGATATCAGACAGGCGGCCCCTGGGGCCAACGTCCTGACTTTC. Translation: CASSQDIRQAAPGANVLTF.

The V and J genes are TRBV21-1 and TRBJ2-1; TRBD1 is taken as the D call from the table, unchecked against the DNA. TRBV21-1 is recorded as a pseudogene. The CDR3 loop spans 18 amino acids. Written as DNA, the CDR3 is TGTGCCAGCACCCCTCGCCAACCGGGACAGGGTGTAGACAATGAGCAGTTCTTC. Translated, it gives CASTPRQPGQGVDNEQFF.

The chain is built from TRBV12-3 or TRBV12-4 and TRBJ1-1; D is possibly TRBD1 (5 bases). Trimming cost V 6 bases and J 2 bases, with 10 bases left between them. The CDR3 has 13 amino acids. The CDR3 reads CASRGPLNTEAFF. The CDR3 nucleotides are TGTGCCAGCAGGGGACCGCTTAACACTGAAGCTTTCTTT.

This sequence joins TRBV2 and TRBJ1-5; no reliable D call. Deletions cut 4 bases from V and 4 bases from J, with 5 bases between. Germline V CDR1 and CDR2: SNHLY, FYNNEI. The CDR3 is made up of 12 amino acids. The CDR3, as DNA: TGTGCCAGCAGTGGCGTAAATCAGCCCCAGCATTTT. Amino acids: CASSGVNQPQHF.

The chain joins TRBV5-6 to TRBJ2-1; 9 nucleotides line up with TRBD2. Unmatched junction bases numbered 10, after V lost 4 bases and J lost 2 bases. The CDR3 has 17 amino acids. Germline CDR1 and CDR2: SGHDT and YYEEEE. In nucleotides, the CDR3 is TGTGCCAGCAGCCTAACTAGCGGGCCTAAAGCCTACAATGAGCAGTTCTTC. Encoded protein: CASSLTSGPKAYNEQFF.

The J gene is TRBJ1-4, the V gene TRBV3-1 (or the pseudogene TRBV3-2), with D unclear. The CDR3 sequence is 16 residues long. Trimming removed 1 base from V and 7 bases from J, with 16 bases in between. From germline, CDR1 is LGHDT and CDR2 YNNKEL (reference sequence). The CDR3 bases are TGTGCCAGCAGCCAAGGGGGAACCAGAGGCCTTGAAAAACTGTTTTTT. It yields the protein CASSQGGTRGLEKLFF.

The V gene is TRBV20-1, the J gene TRBJ1-2; 7 bases line up with TRBD1. Trimming took 4 bases from V and 8 from J; bases not matched to a gene: 4. There are 11 residues in the CDR3. Germline values: CDR1 DFQATT, CDR2 SNEGSKA (reference sequence). The CDR3 sequence: CSAMTGSGYTF. CDR3 DNA: TGCAGTGCTATGACAGGGAGCGGCTACACCTTC.

The chain uses TRBV28 and TRBJ1-6; 8 nucleotides align to TRBD1. J lost 7 bases, V lost 4 bases, and 9 bases had no gene match. This CDR3 comprises 16 residues. CDR1 is MDHEN, CDR2 SYDVKM, per germline. The CDR3, as DNA: TGTGCCAGCAGTTCAGGGGGCGAAATCCGCAATTCACCCCTCCACTTT. Translating it yields CASSSGGEIRNSPLHF.

This chain uses TRBV18 with TRBJ2-2; D uncertain. V was shortened by 3 bases and J by 1 base, with 3 bases between the two germline ends. The CDR3 covers 13 residues. The germline gives CDR1 KGHSH, CDR2 LQKENI. The CDR3 DNA follows: TGTGCCAGCTCACCGCGGAACACCGGGGAGCTGTTTTTT. Translating gives CASSPRNTGELFF.

V gene TRBV5-4 combines with J gene TRBJ1-2; 10 nucleotides align to TRBD1. The germline V gene has CDR1 SGHNT and CDR2 YYREEE (reference sequence). CDR3 length: 14 residues. Trimming took 4 bases from V and 7 from J; bases not matched to a gene: 7. This CDR3 reads CASSAGQGVGGYTF. The CDR3 DNA follows: TGTGCCAGCAGCGCTGGACAGGGGGTAGGTGGCTACACCTTC.

The chain couples TRBV2 to TRBJ1-2; no clear D. Looked up from germline, CDR1 is SNHLY and CDR2 is FYNNEI. The V end was cut by 7 bases, the J end by 8 bases, with 14 bases between. This CDR3 spans 12 amino acids. Here the CDR3 reads CASTIQPQGYTF. CDR3 DNA sequence: TGTGCCAGCACGATACAGCCACAGGGCTACACCTTC.

The CDR3 DNA sequence: TGTGCCAGCAGCCAAGTATCAAGAGGGAATTCACCCCTCCACTTT. Protein product: CASSQVSRGNSPLHF. The V and J genes are TRBV3-1 (or the pseudogene TRBV3-2) and TRBJ1-6; the D is unclear. CDR3 size: 15 residues. The germline gives CDR1 LGHDT, CDR2 YNNKEL (reference sequence). Trimming took off 1 base at V and 7 bases at J, with 11 bases between the two ends.

J is TRBJ1-6 and V is TRBV5-5; D gene uncertain. Looked up from germline, CDR1 is SGHKS and CDR2 is YYEKEE (reference sequence). This CDR3 is 16 amino acids long. V gave up 0 bases and J gave up 8 bases, with 15 bases separating them. CDR3 protein: CASSLDAGVVYSPLHF. CDR3 coding DNA: TGTGCCAGCAGCTTGGATGCCGGGGTAGTCTATTCACCCCTCCACTTT.

V and J are TRBV3-1 (or the pseudogene TRBV3-2) and TRBJ1-2; D not certain. Trimming stripped 1 base from V and 2 bases from J, with 5 bases between. Per germline, CDR1 LGHDT and CDR2 YNNKEL (reference sequence). This CDR3 has 13 residues. The CDR3 DNA is TGTGCCAGCAGCCAAGGGCAGAACTATGGCTACACCTTC. Amino acids: CASSQGQNYGYTF.

The rearrangement uses TRBV21-1 and TRBJ1-1. TRBV21-1 is an annotated pseudogene. The CDR3 extends over 15 amino acids. CDR3 protein: CASRRGRIRGTEAFF. Written as DNA, the CDR3 is TGTGCCAGCAGAAGGGGGAGGATACGAGGCACTGAAGCTTTCTTT.

The chain carries TRBV19 and TRBJ1-4; weak D call: TRBD1 (6 bases). The CDR3 consists of 14 residues. V shed 10 bases and J shed 7 bases, with 19 bases lying between them. The germline gives CDR1 LNHDA, CDR2 SQIVND (reference sequence). The DNA for the CDR3 is TGTGCCACGGCCACAGGGATGGGTACTGAAAAACTGTTTTTT. As protein: CATATGMGTEKLFF.

The chain has TRBV3-1 (or the pseudogene TRBV3-2) and TRBJ2-1, with 8 bases fitting TRBD2. The V and J ends lost 1 base and 9 bases, in that order; junction bases with no gene match: 11. CDR1 and CDR2 (germline): LGHDT, YNNKEL (reference sequence). This CDR3 is 16 amino acids long. CDR3 residues: CASSQGQAGVGVEQFF. The CDR3 DNA reads TGTGCCAGCAGCCAAGGACAAGCGGGAGTGGGAGTTGAGCAGTTCTTC.

V and J are TRBV29-1 and TRBJ2-1; D gene ambiguous. This CDR3 region has 13 residues. V lost 3 bases and J lost 7, with 13 bases in between. Germline CDR1 and CDR2: SQVTM and ANQGSEA. Written as DNA, the CDR3 is TGCAGCGTTGATAGAACAGTTCGGAATGAGCAGTTCTTC. Translated, it gives CSVDRTVRNEQFF.